This T cell receptor beta chain was recorded in a study of shared clonotypes between healthy human individuals. Assay used: immunoSEQ multiplex PCR; TCRdb lists only in-frame clones, some missing. Counted here are fewer than 1 million clones, 90% to 98% occurring once; the ten biggest clones make up about 0.21%. Overall study findings and caveats: The authors expected sequencing depth to affect clonotype sharing among donors.

Naive CD8 cells lacked CD45RO, underwent positive selection for CCR7 and left out terminally differentiated effector memory CD45RA+ cells. Donors included only healthy HIV-negative adults lacking recent acute infections or vaccinations. On this clone itself: No antigen is known for it.

The germline V gene encodes CDR1 SGHDT and CDR2 YYEEEE. V gave up 1 base and J gave up 1 base, with 9 bases separating them. The CDR3 is 14 residues long. This chain joins TRBV5-6 and TRBJ2-7; either TRBD1 or TRBD2 may supply D (5 bases each). The TCR was taken from a man aged 30 to 39 in good health. Sequenced: naive CD8+ T cells sorted from blood. The CDR3 loop reads CASSLRDRSYEQYF. The CDR3 coding sequence is TGTGCCAGCAGCTTGCGGGACCGATCCTACGAGCAGTACTTC.